The rows below give T cell receptor beta chains drawn from one sample of a study of blood T cell repertoires in COVID-19. Produced via immunoSEQ multiplex PCR; TCRdb's table is partial and in-frame only. The sample lists roughly 76,000 clones; roughly 85% were seen once. The material sequenced was peripheral blood. These TCRs come from a woman in her 70s with acute or convalescent COVID-19. The CDR3 runs from the conserved cysteine through the conserved F or W.

>TRBJ1-5|TRBV6-1
CASSEQPADRGFQPQHF
>TRBJ2-1|TRBV7-3
CASSVLAGGRGYNEQFF
>TRBJ2-2|TRBV2
CASSEAVGAGELFF
>TRBJ2-3|TRBV2
CASSDWGRTDTQYF
>TRBJ2-3|TRBV2
CASSGGLAGSDTQYF
>TRBJ1-2|TRBV9
CASSVDRNYGYTF
>TRBJ2-5|TRBV4-2
CASSLEQGGQETQYF
>TRBJ2-7|TRBV4-2
CASSRDSRGLAGGQQYF
>TRBJ2-2|TRBV19
CASREGAGELFF
>TRBJ1-1|TRBV5-8
CASSLTNTEAFF
>TRBJ1-6|TRBV7-8
CASSLGSRGQSPLHF
>TRBJ2-1|TRBV10-3
CATRDYREQFF
>TRBJ1-4|TRBV3-1/TRBV3-2
CASSQDGGAQVKLFF
>TRBJ1-4|TRBV14
CASSQPGLLEKLFF
>TRBJ2-3|TRBV7-9
CASSRTSGSSDTQYF
>TRBJ2-5|TRBV6-6
CALEDYTGTQYF
>TRBJ2-1|TRBV5-1
CASTGENEQFF
>TRBJ2-7|TRBV5-8
CASSFMEIEGSEQYF
>TRBJ1-2|TRBV5-8
CASSPGWVYGYTF
>TRBJ2-2|TRBV6-4
CASSEGQNTGELFF
>TRBJ2-2|TRBV7-9
CASSPGQSTGELFF
>TRBJ2-1|TRBV4-1
CASSQVVGQGTEQFF
>TRBJ2-7|TRBV5-1
CASSLNAGAYEQYF
>TRBJ1-2|TRBV19
CASSVPRALYGYTF
>TRBJ1-6|TRBV15
CATSDRDNSPLHF
>TRBJ2-7|TRBV9
CASSAYSGPRYEQYF
>TRBJ2-2|TRBV7-2
CASSYRRTGSGGELFF
>TRBJ2-3|TRBV6-2/TRBV6-3
CASSYSGGELSDTQYF